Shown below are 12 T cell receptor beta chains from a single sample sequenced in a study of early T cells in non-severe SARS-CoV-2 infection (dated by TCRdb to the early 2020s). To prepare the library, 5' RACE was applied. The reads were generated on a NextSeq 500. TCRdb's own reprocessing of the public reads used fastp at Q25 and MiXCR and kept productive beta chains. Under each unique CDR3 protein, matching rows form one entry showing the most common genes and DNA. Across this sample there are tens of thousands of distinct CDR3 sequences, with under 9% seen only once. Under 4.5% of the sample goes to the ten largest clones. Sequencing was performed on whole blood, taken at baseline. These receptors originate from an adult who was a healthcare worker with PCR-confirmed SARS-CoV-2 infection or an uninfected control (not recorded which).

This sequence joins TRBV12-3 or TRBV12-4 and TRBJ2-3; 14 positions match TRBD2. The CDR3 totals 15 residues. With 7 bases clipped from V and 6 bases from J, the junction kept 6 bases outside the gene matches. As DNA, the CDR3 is TGTGCCAGCACCTTCAGGACTAGCGGGGGGGATACGCAGTATTTT. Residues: CASTFRTSGGDTQYF.

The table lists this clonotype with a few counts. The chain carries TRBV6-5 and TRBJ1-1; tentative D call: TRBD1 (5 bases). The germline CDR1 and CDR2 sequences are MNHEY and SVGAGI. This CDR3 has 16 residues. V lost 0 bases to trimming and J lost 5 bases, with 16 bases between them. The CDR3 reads CASSYSKFGGGTEAFF. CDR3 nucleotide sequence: TGTGCCAGCAGTTACTCGAAGTTTGGGGGAGGAACTGAAGCTTTCTTT.

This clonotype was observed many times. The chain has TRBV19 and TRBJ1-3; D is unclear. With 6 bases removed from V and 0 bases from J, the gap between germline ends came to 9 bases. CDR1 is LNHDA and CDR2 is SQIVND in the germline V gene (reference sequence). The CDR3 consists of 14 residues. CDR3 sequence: CASRTPISGNTIYF. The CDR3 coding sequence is TGTGCCAGTAGGACGCCGATCTCTGGAAACACCATATATTTT.

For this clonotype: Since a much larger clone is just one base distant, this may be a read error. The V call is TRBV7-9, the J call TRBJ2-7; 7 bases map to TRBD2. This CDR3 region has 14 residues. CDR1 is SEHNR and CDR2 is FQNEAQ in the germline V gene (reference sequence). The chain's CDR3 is CVSSPPGGGYEQYF. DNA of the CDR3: TGTGTCAGCAGCCCCCCTGGGGGGGGCTACGAGCAGTACTTC. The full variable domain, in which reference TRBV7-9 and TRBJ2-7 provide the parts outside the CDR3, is DTGVSQNPRHKITKRGQNVTFRCDPISEHNRLYWYRQTLGQGPEFLTYFQNEAQLEKSRLLSDRFSAERPKGSFSTLEIQRTEQGDSAMYLCVSSPPGGGYEQYFGPGTRLTVT.

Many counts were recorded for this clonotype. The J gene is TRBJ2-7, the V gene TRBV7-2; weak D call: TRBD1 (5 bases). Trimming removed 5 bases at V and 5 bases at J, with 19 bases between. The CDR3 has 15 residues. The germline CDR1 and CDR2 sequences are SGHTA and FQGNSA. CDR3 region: CASSPQGRGAHEQYF. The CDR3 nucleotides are TGTGCCAGCAGCCCTCAGGGTCGAGGTGCGCACGAGCAGTACTTC.

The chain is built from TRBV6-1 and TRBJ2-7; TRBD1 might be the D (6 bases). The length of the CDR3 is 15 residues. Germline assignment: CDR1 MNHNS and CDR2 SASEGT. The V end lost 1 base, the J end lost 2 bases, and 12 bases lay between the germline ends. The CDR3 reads CASSEETGSPYEQYF. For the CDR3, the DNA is TGTGCCAGCAGTGAAGAGACAGGTTCCCCCTACGAGCAGTACTTC.

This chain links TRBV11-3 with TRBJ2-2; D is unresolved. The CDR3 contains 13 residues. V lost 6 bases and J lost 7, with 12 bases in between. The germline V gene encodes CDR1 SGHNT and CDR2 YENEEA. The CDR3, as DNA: TGTGCCAGCAGTTCCCCCCCCCTCGGGGAGCTGTTTTTT. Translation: CASSSPPLGELFF.

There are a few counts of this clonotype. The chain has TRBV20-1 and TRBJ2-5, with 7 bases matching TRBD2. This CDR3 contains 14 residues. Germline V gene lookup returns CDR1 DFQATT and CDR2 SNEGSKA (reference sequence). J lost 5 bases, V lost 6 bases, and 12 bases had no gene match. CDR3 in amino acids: CSANAGRAGETQYF. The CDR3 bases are TGCAGTGCCAATGCGGGGAGGGCCGGGGAGACCCAGTACTTC.

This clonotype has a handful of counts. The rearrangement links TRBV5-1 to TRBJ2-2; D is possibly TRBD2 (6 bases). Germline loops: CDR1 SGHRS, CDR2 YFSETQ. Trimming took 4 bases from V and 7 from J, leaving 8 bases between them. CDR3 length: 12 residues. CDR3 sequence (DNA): TGCGCCAGCAGCCCGGAGGGCGGGGAGCTGTTTTTT. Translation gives CASSPEGGELFF. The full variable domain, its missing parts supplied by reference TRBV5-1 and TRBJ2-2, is KAGVTQTPRYLIKTRGQQVTLSCSPISGHRSVSWYQQTPGQGLQFLFEYFSETQRNKGNFPGRFSGRQFSNSRSEMNVSTLELGDSALYLCASSPEGGELFFGEGSRLTVL.

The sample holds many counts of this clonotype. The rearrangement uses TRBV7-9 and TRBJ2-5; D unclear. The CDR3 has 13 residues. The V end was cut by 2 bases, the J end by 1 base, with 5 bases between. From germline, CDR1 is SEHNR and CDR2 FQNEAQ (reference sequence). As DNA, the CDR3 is TGTGCCAGCAGCTTAAGGTTCCAAGAGACCCAGTACTTC. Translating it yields CASSLRFQETQYF.

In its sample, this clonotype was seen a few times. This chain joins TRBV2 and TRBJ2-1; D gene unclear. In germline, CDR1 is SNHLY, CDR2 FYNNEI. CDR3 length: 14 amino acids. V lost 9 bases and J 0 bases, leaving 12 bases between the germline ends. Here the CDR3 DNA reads TGTGCCAGTAACCGAGAGAGCTCCTACAATGAGCAGTTCTTC. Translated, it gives CASNRESSYNEQFF.

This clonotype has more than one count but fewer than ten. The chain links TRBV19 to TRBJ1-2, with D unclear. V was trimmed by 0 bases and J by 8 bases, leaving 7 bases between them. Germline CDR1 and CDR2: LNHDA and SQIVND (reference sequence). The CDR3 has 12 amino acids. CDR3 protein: CASSIDGRGYTF. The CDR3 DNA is TGTGCCAGTAGTATAGACGGCCGAGGCTACACCTTC. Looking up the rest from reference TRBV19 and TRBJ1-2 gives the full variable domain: DGGITQSPKYLFRKEGQNVTLSCEQNLNHDAMYWYRQDPGQGLRLIYYSQIVNDFQKGDIAEGYSVSREKKESFPLTVTSAQKNPTAFYLCASSIDGRGYTFGSGTRLTVV.